What follows describes a single T cell receptor (beta chain). Profiling relied on immunoSEQ multiplex PCR, and the TCRdb table lists in-frame clones only, not all of them. The sample records tens of thousands of clones, approximately 83% being singletons. The germline V gene has CDR1 SGHDT and CDR2 YYEEEE. CDR3 length: 16 residues. V trimming: 2 bases; J trimming: 7 bases; junction bases outside the gene matches: 10. These data come from a study of technical replicates of blood from several donors. The rearrangement joins TRBV5-6 to TRBJ2-1, with 9 bases that match TRBD2. This TCR derives from a human donor in good health. Some clones in this sample may be carry-over from other donors' samples. The sequencing sample was made of PBMCs. CDR3 sequence reads: CASSFAGLAIVNEQFF. For the CDR3, the DNA is TGTGCCAGCAGCTTTGCCGGACTAGCGATTGTAAATGAGCAGTTCTTC.